This T cell receptor beta chain was obtained from a study of neurological immune-mediated disorders. Germline CDR1 SGHVS, CDR2 FQNEAQ. This CDR3 is 11 amino acids long. The V end was cut by 5 bases, the J end by 4 bases, with 3 bases between. The cDNA was produced through 5'RACE with 10-nucleotide random UMIs. TCRdb independently ran MiXCR on the 5' RACE reads; one entry per CDR3 protein. The profile shows about 18,000 distinct CDR3 sequences, around 11% of them singletons. This clonotype was counted many times. Sorted libraries came from around 990,000 CD4+ or CD8+ T cells. Sequencing was carried out using CD8+ T cells from blood. The V call is TRBV7-8, the J call TRBJ1-3; D uncertain. The TCR sequence derives from a woman aged 45-59 years in good health. CDR3 loop: CASSPGNTIYF. In DNA form, the CDR3 reads TGTGCCAGCAGCCCGGGAAACACCATATATTTT. The full variable domain, with the rest looked up from reference TRBV7-8 and TRBJ1-3, is GAGVSQSPRYKVAKRGQDVALRCDPISGHVSLFWYQQALGQGPEFLTYFQNEAQLDKSGLPSDRFFAERPEGSVSTLKIQRTQQEDSAVYLCASSPGNTIYFGEGSWLTVV.